These 31 T cell receptor beta chains share one sample of origin, sequenced in a study of blood T cells in healthy people across ages. A sample-barcoded 5' primer and a J-beta primer mix were used in a second PCR of roughly 6 to 12 cycles. TCRdb called the 5' RACE reads again in MiXCR, with one record for every CDR3 protein. The sample has about 1.6 million distinct CDR3 sequences; about 35% are singletons. Sequencing was done on a sample of blood. These receptor sequences come from a woman aged 25-40 years in good health.

This sequence joins TRBV6-1 and TRBJ2-7; D unclear. V lost 7 bases to trimming and J lost 2 bases, with 12 bases between them. This CDR3 contains 13 residues. Germline loops: CDR1 MNHNS, CDR2 SASEGT. CDR3 loop: CASNPPPAYEQYF. DNA for the CDR3: TGTGCCAGCAACCCCCCGCCGGCCTACGAGCAGTACTTC.

J is TRBJ1-1 and V is TRBV18, with 7 bases that match TRBD1. Germline V CDR1 and CDR2: KGHSH, LQKENI. This CDR3 region has 15 residues. The V segment lost 3 bases and the J segment 3 bases; nucleotides outside the gene matches: 7. This CDR3 reads CASSPSTGWYTEAFF. The DNA of the CDR3 is TGTGCCAGCTCACCGTCGACAGGGTGGTACACTGAAGCTTTCTTT.

On this clonotype itself: Sequence at one end of the junction differs from germline and may be a read error. This chain uses TRBV7-6 with TRBJ1-2; D remains unclear. This CDR3 contains 14 residues. The V gene's germline CDR1 is SGHVS and CDR2 FNYEAQ. DNA for the CDR3: TGTGCCAGCAGCTTCGGAGGGATAGACTATGGCTTCACCTTC. This sequence encodes CASSFGGIDYGFTF.

Concerning this clonotype: At one end, the junction sequence differs from germline, possibly due to a read error. The chain carries TRBV3-1 and TRBJ2-5, with TRBD1 matching 10 bases. Per the germline V gene, CDR1 is LGHDT and CDR2 is YNNKEL (reference sequence). There are 15 residues in the CDR3. CDR3 in DNA: TGTGCCAGCAGCCACACCGGGACAGGGGAAGATACCCAGTACTTC. Amino acid sequence: CASSHTGTGEDTQYF.

This clonotype was counted a single time. This chain joins TRBV19 and TRBJ2-7, with unresolved D. V lost 3 bases and J 0 bases, leaving 9 bases between the germline ends. CDR1 LNHDA and CDR2 SQIVND come from the germline V gene (reference sequence). This CDR3 region has 14 residues. CDR3 region: CASSITVGSYEQYF. The CDR3 region has the DNA TGTGCCAGTAGTATCACAGTGGGCTCCTACGAGCAGTACTTC.

The chain carries TRBV7-9 and TRBJ2-7; possible D gene TRBD1, 7 bases. The germline V gene has CDR1 SEHNR and CDR2 FQNEAQ (reference sequence). The CDR3 is 14 residues long. V lost 5 bases, J lost 10 bases, and 21 bases lay in between. CDR3 DNA: TGTGCCAGCAGCCCGCGGGGACAGACTCGCGACCAGTACTTC. It is translated as CASSPRGQTRDQYF. Based on the CDR3 plus reference TRBV7-9 and TRBJ2-7, the full variable domain is DTGVSQNPRHKITKRGQNVTFRCDPISEHNRLYWYRQTLGQGPEFLTYFQNEAQLEKSRLLSDRFSAERPKGSFSTLEIQRTEQGDSAMYLCASSPRGQTRDQYFGPGTRLTVT.

In its sample, this clonotype was seen a few times. The J gene is TRBJ2-3, the V gene TRBV11-2; no clear D. CDR1 is SGHAT and CDR2 is FQNNGV in the germline V gene. Trimming removed 5 bases at V and 2 bases at J, with 17 bases between. CDR3 length: 16 amino acids. The CDR3, as DNA: TGTGCCAGCAGCCGAGGCCAGCGTCCCTACACAGATACGCAGTATTTT. It codes for CASSRGQRPYTDTQYF.

This clonotype has only a few counts. CDR3 bases: TGTGCCAGCTCACCATTGCAAGCGGGAGGTTCCACAGATACGCAGTATTTT. Translating gives CASSPLQAGGSTDTQYF. The chain carries TRBV18 and TRBJ2-3; TRBD2 matches at 9 bases. With V trimmed by 2 bases and J by 2 bases, 8 bases remained unmatched. Per the germline V gene, CDR1 is KGHSH and CDR2 is LQKENI. The CDR3 extends over 17 amino acids.

The chain joins TRBV19 to TRBJ1-5, with 8 bases aligning to TRBD1. The V and J ends lost 5 bases and 7 bases, in that order; junction bases with no gene match: 7. CDR1 and CDR2 from the germline V gene are LNHDA and SQIVND (reference sequence). This CDR3 is built from 14 residues. For the CDR3, the DNA is TGTGCCAGTAGTCCTCAGGGGGCAGGACAGCCCCAGCATTTT. It codes for CASSPQGAGQPQHF.

The count of this clonotype is one. The chain is built from TRBV4-1 and TRBJ2-5; D gene ambiguous. Trimming took 0 bases from V and 1 from J, leaving 9 bases between them. Germline lookup yields CDR1 MGHRA and CDR2 YSYEKL. CDR3 size: 15 residues. The CDR3 bases are TGCGCCAGCAGCCAAGACGCTCAGAGCCAAGAGACCCAGTACTTC. Amino acids: CASSQDAQSQETQYF.

This chain links TRBV30 with TRBJ1-1; D remains unclear. V lost 1 base to trimming and J lost 1 base, with 10 bases between them. The CDR3 runs to 14 residues. Germline values: CDR1 GTSNPN, CDR2 SVGIG (reference sequence). The CDR3 nucleotides read TGTGCCTGGAGTGCCGACGGCAGGAACACTGAAGCTTTCTTT. Its translation is CAWSADGRNTEAFF.

Worth noting for this clonotype: No conserved phenylalanine or tryptophan ends this CDR3, so it is likely a read error. The V and J genes are TRBV2 and TRBJ2-1; possible D gene TRBD1, 6 bases. V shed 4 bases and J shed 4 bases, with 14 bases lying between them. This CDR3 comprises 15 residues. The germline V gene has CDR1 SNHLY and CDR2 FYNNEI. CDR3 sequence (DNA): TGTGCCAGCAGTGGTCTCAGGGGCGAATACAATGAGCAGTTCCTC. Translated, it gives CASSGLRGEYNEQFL.

The V gene is TRBV21-1, the J gene TRBJ2-7; the D call of TRBD1 is as the table states it, not checked on the DNA. TRBV21-1 is a listed pseudogene. The CDR3 has 15 amino acids. CDR3 sequence (DNA): TGTGCCAGCAGCAAACGATGCAGGGGGGATTACGAGCAGTACTTC. Residues: CASSKRCRGDYEQYF.

This clonotype has more than one count but fewer than ten. The chain links TRBV7-3 to TRBJ1-2; D call uncertain. The CDR3 is 16 amino acids. The V end was cut by 3 bases, the J end by 0 bases, with 14 bases between. CDR1 is SGHTA, CDR2 FQGTGA, per germline. In DNA form, the CDR3 reads TGTGCCAGCAGCTTCCGACGGGATCAAGCTAACTATGGCTACACCTTC. Protein: CASSFRRDQANYGYTF.

The genes are TRBV15 and TRBJ2-5; D may be TRBD1 (6 bases). The CDR3 contains 13 residues. CDR1 and CDR2 (germline): LNHNV, YYDKDF (reference sequence). V was clipped by 4 bases and J by 5 bases, with 11 bases between them. Here the CDR3 reads CATSTRGAETQYF. The CDR3 nucleotides are TGTGCCACCAGCACCAGGGGAGCGGAGACCCAGTACTTC.

V is TRBV12-3 or TRBV12-4 and J is TRBJ1-2; no definite D call. V was pared by 5 bases and J by 7 bases, with 17 bases between. CDR3 length equals 14 residues. The CDR3 DNA sequence: TGTGCCAGCAGTCCCCTCGACCGTTCCGCTGGCTACACCTTC. Translating gives CASSPLDRSAGYTF.

This clonotype was picked up a small number of times. This rearrangement joins TRBV10-3 to TRBJ2-3; 7 bases map to TRBD1. This CDR3 is 14 amino acids long. The V gene end was trimmed by 4 bases and the J gene end by 5 bases; junction bases not matched to a gene: 6. CDR1 is ENHRY, CDR2 SYGVKD, per germline. CDR3 sequence (DNA): TGTGCCATCAGTGGTTCAGGGGGTGTAGATACGCAGTATTTT. Amino acid sequence: CAISGSGGVDTQYF.

This clonotype was recorded a few times. The gene calls are TRBV6-2 or TRBV6-3 and TRBJ2-5, with D perhaps matching TRBD1 (5 bases). The CDR3 sequence is 13 residues long. Germline CDR1 and CDR2: MNHEY and SVGEGT. Trimming cost V 6 bases and J 11 bases, with 19 bases left between them. The DNA of the CDR3 is TGTGCCAGCAGGGTGGACATCGCTGGAGAGCAGTACTTC. It yields the protein CASRVDIAGEQYF.

This clonotype was observed a few times. This chain uses TRBV6-1 with TRBJ1-6; 7 bases map to TRBD1. This CDR3 has 16 residues. The J segment lost 7 bases and the V segment lost 2 bases, leaving 8 bases of the junction unmatched. In germline, CDR1 is MNHNS, CDR2 SASEGT. Here the CDR3 DNA reads TGTGCCAGCAGTGAAAGGGGCTTCAGGGGGAATTCACCCCTCCACTTT. Encoded protein: CASSERGFRGNSPLHF.

V usage is TRBV16 and J usage is TRBJ2-4, with 7 bases aligning to TRBD1. Germline V gene lookup returns CDR1 KGHSY and CDR2 FQNENV. V trimming: 7 bases; J trimming: 8 bases; junction bases outside the gene matches: 14. This CDR3 spans 15 amino acids. CDR3 coding DNA: TGTGCCAGCACGCCAACGGAGACAGGGTTGGACATTCAGTACTTC. It specifies CASTPTETGLDIQYF.

This clonotype has more than one count but fewer than ten. This chain connects TRBV12-3 or TRBV12-4 to TRBJ2-5, with 10 bases lining up with TRBD1. V shed 3 bases, J shed 5 bases, and the junction held 3 bases outside the gene matches. The CDR3 is made up of 14 amino acids. Here the CDR3 DNA reads TGTGCCAGCAGTTTGCTGGGACAGGGGGAGACCCAGTACTTC. Translation gives CASSLLGQGETQYF.

This clonotype appeared a few times. V usage is TRBV15 and J usage is TRBJ2-1; 7 bases map to TRBD1. Germline V lookup: CDR1 LNHNV, CDR2 YYDKDF (reference sequence). Germline trimming cut 4 bases from V and 6 bases from J; bases unmatched to any gene: 9. The CDR3 is made up of 15 amino acids. In DNA, the CDR3 is TGTGCCACCAGCACACGCAGGGGGTATAGCAATGAGCAGTTCTTC. Protein: CATSTRRGYSNEQFF.

This clonotype was observed a few times. The chain uses TRBV6-1 and TRBJ2-7; D gene unclear. Germline assignment: CDR1 MNHNS and CDR2 SASEGT. The CDR3 extends over 15 amino acids. Trimming removed 3 bases from V and 3 bases from J, with 15 bases in between. CDR3 sequence reads: CASSEGSRSVYEQYF. The CDR3 region has the DNA TGTGCCAGCAGTGAGGGCAGTCGGAGCGTCTACGAGCAGTACTTC.

This clonotype was observed a few times. The CDR3 sequence: CSAFGGKKQGIYNEQFF. The DNA of the CDR3 is TGCAGTGCCTTTGGGGGAAAAAAACAGGGAATTTACAATGAGCAGTTCTTC. The rearrangement links TRBV20-1 to TRBJ2-1; a possible D gene is TRBD1 (6 bases). Between the trimmed V and J ends, which lost 6 bases and 4 bases, there was a span of 25 bases. Germline CDR1 is DFQATT and CDR2 is SNEGSKA (reference sequence). The CDR3 covers 17 residues.

This clonotype was picked up a small number of times. The chain is built from TRBV9 and TRBJ2-7, with 9 nucleotides matching TRBD2. The ends lost 0 bases at V and 2 bases at J; junction bases unmatched: 3. CDR1 and CDR2 from the germline V gene are SGDLS and YYNGEE. The CDR3 runs 15 residues. The CDR3 region has the DNA TGTGCCAGCAGCGTAGGGACTAGCGCTCCCTACGAGCAGTACTTC. As protein: CASSVGTSAPYEQYF.

This chain uses TRBV6-2 or TRBV6-3 with TRBJ2-5, with D unclear. V gave up 1 base and J gave up 4 bases, with 10 bases separating them. The V gene's germline CDR1 is MNHEY and CDR2 SVGEGT. This CDR3 has 14 amino acids. CDR3 amino acids: CASSYLNLGETQYF. DNA of the CDR3: TGTGCCAGCAGTTACTTGAACTTAGGAGAGACCCAGTACTTC.

V gene TRBV7-9 combines with J gene TRBJ2-5, with D hard to call. The CDR3 length is 14 residues. Germline values: CDR1 SEHNR, CDR2 FQNEAQ (reference sequence). V lost 0 bases, J lost 1 base, and 6 bases lay in between. Here the CDR3 reads CASSLAYGQETQYF. Here the CDR3 DNA reads TGTGCCAGCAGCTTAGCGTATGGCCAAGAGACCCAGTACTTC.

The V and J genes are TRBV7-6 and TRBJ2-6; tentatively, D is TRBD2 (6 bases). CDR3 length equals 18 residues. The V and J ends lost 2 bases and 2 bases respectively, with 16 bases between them. CDR1 is SGHVS, CDR2 FNYEAQ, per germline. CDR3 in amino acids: CASSLSLLGGPGANVLTF. The DNA for the CDR3 is TGTGCCAGCAGCTTATCCCTTCTGGGGGGACCTGGGGCCAACGTCCTGACTTTC. Combining the CDR3 with reference TRBV7-6 and TRBJ2-6 gives the whole variable domain GAGVSQSPRYKVTKRGQDVALRCDPISGHVSLYWYRQALGQGPEFLTYFNYEAQQDKSGLPNDRFSAERPEGSISTLTIQRTEQRDSAMYRCASSLSLLGGPGANVLTFGAGSRLTVL.

This clonotype has more than one count but fewer than ten. The rearrangement uses TRBV20-1 and TRBJ2-1; 7 bases line up with TRBD2. V shed 1 base, J shed 6 bases, and the junction held 9 bases outside the gene matches. The CDR3 consists of 15 residues. CDR1 and CDR2 (germline): DFQATT, SNEGSKA (reference sequence). In nucleotides, the CDR3 is TGCAGTGCTAGAGTGGGCACTCTAGCGGTCAATGAGCAGTTCTTC. Translation gives CSARVGTLAVNEQFF.

V usage is TRBV2 and J usage is TRBJ2-3; 8 nucleotides match TRBD2. The CDR3 loop spans 14 amino acids. Trimming at V came to 7 bases and at J to 4 bases, leaving 7 bases not matched to a gene. CDR1 and CDR2 from the germline V gene are SNHLY and FYNNEI. Here the CDR3 DNA reads TGTGCCAGCAATTTAGCGGGAAGGGCAGATACGCAGTATTTT. Protein product: CASNLAGRADTQYF.

This clonotype was counted a few times. The V call is TRBV12-3 or TRBV12-4, the J call TRBJ1-5; D not resolved. Trimming took off 3 bases at V and 3 bases at J, with 6 bases between the two ends. CDR3 length: 13 residues. CDR3 amino acids: CASSLRDNQPQHF. CDR3 nucleotides: TGTGCCAGCAGTTTGAGGGACAATCAGCCCCAGCATTTT.